This TCR beta chain was sequenced in a study of T cells in localized non-small cell lung cancer. Study results and limitations: Uninvolved adjacent lung showed peak T cell clonality, exceeding tumor. Investigators sequenced only a single tumor region, leaving heterogeneity possible. Adjacent lung was found to contain a median around 56 of the top 100 tumor clones.

The length of the CDR3 is 12 residues. Sequencing used immunoSEQ multiplex PCR; TCRdb keeps in-frame clones, though not all of them. This table has approximately 52,000 clones, roughly 85% appearing once. Concerning this clone itself: The antigen remains undetermined.

The sequence was collected from a male donor at least 60 years old with stage III squamous cell lung carcinoma. The gene calls are TRBV21-1 and TRBJ2-4; the table's D call of TRBD2 was not tested on the DNA. TRBV21-1 is described as a pseudogene. Specimen: peripheral blood, collected before any cancer treatment. CDR3 nucleotides: TGTGCCAGCAGCAAAGTAGGCGGGGGCGGCTACTTC. Translated, it gives CASSKVGGGGYF.